This record concerns one T cell receptor (beta chain) sequence. This clonotype was detected many times. The antigen this receptor binds is unknown. No much larger clonotype is one base removed from it; base qualities were not supplied. This sample was taken from a study of early T cells in non-severe SARS-CoV-2 infection (dated by TCRdb to about 2021). The study in broad terms: Bulk RNA from unsorted whole blood was used for TCR sequencing, so alpha and beta chains could not be paired. Here is what the overall study found, with its caveats: VDJdb matching was skewed toward anti-spike CD8 responses and likely underestimated virus-specific expansions by missing private and CD4 specificities.

The method behind the library was 5' RACE. TCRdb records NextSeq 500 as the sequencer. In the TCR library protocol, unique molecular identifiers were attached to individual cDNA molecules to correct for PCR bias and sequencing error. Both TCR alpha and beta chains were sequenced, and tight co-correlation was observed between alpha and beta sequence abundances in each sample. Under the source paper's analysis protocol: Decombinator V4 was used to perform V gene, J gene and CDR3 annotation of TCR sequences. TCRs were defined as expanded if a significant change between any two time points was detected under a Poisson model with p below 0.0001. TCR abundances were normalised to the total number of TCRs sequenced per sample and expressed as counts per million. MAIT TCRs were defined by TRAV1-2 paired with TRAJ12, TRAJ20 or TRAJ33, and iNKT TCRs by TRAV10 paired with TRAJ18. VDJdb, accessed 1 November 2021, was searched for CMV, EBV and SARS-CoV-2 annotated TCRs, excluding TCRs annotated for multiple antigens. TCRdb reran the public reads through fastp at Q25 and MiXCR, keeping productive beta chains. Identical CDR3 proteins give one entry, which carries the most common genes and DNA. V and J calls and clone size were set by TCRdb, not the authors. The sample table records some 83,000 distinct CDR3 sequences; over 9.5% of these occur just once. The ten largest clones add up to around 8% of the sample.

From cysteine to phenylalanine, the CDR3 is 13 amino acids long. Only the CDR3 region is kept as DNA, spanning 39 bases read in frame from base 1. V is pared back by 8 bases and J by 15 bases, with 22 bases lying between the germline termini. CDR1 and CDR2, per the germline V gene, are MDHEN and SYDVKM. A case-control design nested within a healthcare worker cohort in London, UK, was used, with weekly nasopharyngeal swab PCR tests and blood sampling performed. Healthcare workers were enrolled in the week of the UK lockdown, from 23 to 31 March 2020, and were followed every week for up to roughly 16 weeks.

The V and J genes are TRBV28 and TRBJ2-2; the D gene is perhaps TRBD2, from 6 matching bases. The sequence was obtained from an adult who was a healthcare worker with PCR-confirmed SARS-CoV-2 infection or an uninfected control (not recorded which). This sample comprised whole blood, obtained at baseline. The CDR3 sequence is CASRSSYREWVFF. The nucleotides read TGTGCCAGCCGAAGTTCCTACCGGGAGTGGGTGTTTTTT.